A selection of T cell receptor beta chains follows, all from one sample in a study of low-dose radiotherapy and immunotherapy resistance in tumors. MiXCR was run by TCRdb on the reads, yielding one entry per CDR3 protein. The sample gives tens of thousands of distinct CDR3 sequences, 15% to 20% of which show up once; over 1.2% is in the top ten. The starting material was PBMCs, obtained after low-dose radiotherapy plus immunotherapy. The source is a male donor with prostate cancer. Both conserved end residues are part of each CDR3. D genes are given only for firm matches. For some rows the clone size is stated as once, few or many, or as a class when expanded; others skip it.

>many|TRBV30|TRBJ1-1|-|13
TGTGCCTGGAGTGCGGGGGCGAACACTGAAGCTTTCTTT
CAWSAGANTEAFF
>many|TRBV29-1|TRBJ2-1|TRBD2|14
TGCAGCGGGCAACTAGCGGGAGGGAACAATGAGCAGTTCTTC
CSGQLAGGNNEQFF
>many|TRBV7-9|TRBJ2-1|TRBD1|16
TGTGCCAGCAGCTTAAGCTTGGGACAGGGGGCGAATGAGCAGTTCTTC
CASSLSLGQGANEQFF
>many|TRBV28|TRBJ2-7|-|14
TGTGCCAGCAGTTTATATCTCCAGACCTACGAGCAGTACTTC
CASSLYLQTYEQYF
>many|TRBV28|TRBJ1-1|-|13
TGTGCCAGCAGGATCGGGTGGGGGACTGAAGCTTTCTTT
CASRIGWGTEAFF
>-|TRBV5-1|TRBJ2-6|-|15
TGCGCCAGCAGCTTGGGTTCGGGTGGGGCCAACGTCCTGACTTTC
CASSLGSGGANVLTF
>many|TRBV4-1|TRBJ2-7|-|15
TGCGCCAGCAGCCAACTCGGGACTTCGACCTACGAGCAGTACTTC
CASSQLGTSTYEQYF
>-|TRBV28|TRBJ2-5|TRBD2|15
TGTGCCAGCAGTGGGGGACTAGCCACCTCAAAGACCCAGTACTTC
CASSGGLATSKTQYF
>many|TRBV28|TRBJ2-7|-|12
TGTGCCAGCAGTTCTACAAACTACGAGCAGTACTTC
CASSSTNYEQYF
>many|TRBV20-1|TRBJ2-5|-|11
TGCAGTGCCCGAAGAGGGGAGACCCAGTACTTC
CSARRGETQYF
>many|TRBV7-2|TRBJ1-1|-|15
TGTGCCAGCAGCTTAGATCCTTTGGGCTCACCCCAAGCTTTCTTT
CASSLDPLGSPQAFF
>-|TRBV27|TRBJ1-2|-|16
TGTGCCAGCAGTTTATCCGGGGTTCTCAAAATCTATGGCTACACCTTC
CASSLSGVLKIYGYTF
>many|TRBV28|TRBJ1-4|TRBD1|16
TGTGCCAGCAGTTTGTTCGGACAGGGGTCTAATGAAAAACTGTTTTTT
CASSLFGQGSNEKLFF
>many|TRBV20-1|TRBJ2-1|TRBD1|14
TGCAGTGCTGGAGGACAGGGGGTTTACAATGAGCAGTTCTTC
CSAGGQGVYNEQFF
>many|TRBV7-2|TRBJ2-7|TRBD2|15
TGTGCCAGCAGCTTGACTAGCGGGACTACCTACGAGCAGTACTTC
CASSLTSGTTYEQYF
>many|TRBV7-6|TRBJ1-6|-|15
TGTGCCAGCAGCAAGTCGGACGGGCTGGGTTCACCCCTCCACTTT
CASSKSDGLGSPLHF
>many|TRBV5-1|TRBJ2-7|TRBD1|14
TGCGCCAGCAGCTTGGGACAGGGTTTCTACGAGCAGTACTTC
CASSLGQGFYEQYF
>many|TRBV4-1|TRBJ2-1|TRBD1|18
TGCGCCAGCAGCCAAGAGAATTTGGACAGGGGGCACCACAATGAGCAGTTCTTC
CASSQENLDRGHHNEQFF
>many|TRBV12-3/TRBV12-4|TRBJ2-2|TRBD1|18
TGTGCCAGCAGCGGGAAACACTCGGGACAGGGGGCCGCTGGGGAGCTGTTTTTT
CASSGKHSGQGAAGELFF
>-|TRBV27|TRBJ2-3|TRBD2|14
TGTGCCAGCAGTAAATTGGCGGGAGTAGATACGCAGTATTTT
CASSKLAGVDTQYF
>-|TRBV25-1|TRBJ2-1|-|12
TGTGCCAGCAGTGAATACGGACGAGTGCAGTTCTTC
CASSEYGRVQFF
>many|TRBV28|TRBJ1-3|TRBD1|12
TGTGCCAGTGGGACAGGGGGTACCACCATATATTTT
CASGTGGTTIYF